These T cell receptor beta chains were read from a single sample in a study of sequential checkpoint blockade in melanoma. TCRdb's table, derived via immunoSEQ multiplex PCR, lists solely in-frame clones and lacks some. The sample has fewer than 35,000 clones; about 77% are singletons. This specimen was CD8+ T cells sorted from blood (inferred from file names), taken from a patient given nivolumab and ipilimumab in sequence. The source is a human donor with melanoma. Each CDR3 is given with its conserved first and last residue. A D gene is named only where the DNA matches it firmly.

j_gene	d_gene	v_gene	CDR3aa	CDR3nt
TRBJ2-4	TRBD2	TRBV4-3	CASSHTIRTSGRSTKNIQYF	TGCGCCAGCAGCCACACCATTCGGACTAGCGGGAGGTCGACCAAAAACATTCAGTACTTC
TRBJ2-7	TRBD1	TRBV6-6	CASSYSGTGPYEQYF	TGTGCCAGCAGTTACTCCGGGACAGGTCCCTACGAGCAGTACTTC
TRBJ2-2	.	TRBV4-2	CASSQDLESGELFF	TGTGCCAGCAGCCAAGATCTGGAGAGCGGGGAGCTGTTTTTT
TRBJ1-3	.	TRBV28	CASSPLILSSGNTIYF	TGTGCCAGCAGTCCACTTATCCTGAGCTCTGGAAACACCATATATTTT
TRBJ2-3	TRBD2	TRBV6-4	CASSEVAGGPDTQYF	TGTGCCAGCAGTGAGGTAGCGGGGGGTCCAGATACGCAGTATTTT
TRBJ2-2	TRBD2	TRBV4-2	CASSQGWAGGPNTGELFF	TGTGCCAGCAGCCAAGGTTGGGCGGGAGGGCCAAACACCGGGGAGCTGTTTTTT
TRBJ1-1	.	TRBV10-3	CATRTGNTEAFF	TGTGCCACCAGGACGGGTAACACTGAAGCTTTCTTT
TRBJ1-1	TRBD1	TRBV4-2	CASSQTSYSTGSTEAFF	TGTGCCAGCAGCCAAACCTCCTACTCGACAGGGAGCACTGAAGCTTTCTTT
TRBJ2-1	TRBD2	TRBV4-3	CASSQGSGRRGEQFF	TGCGCCAGCAGCCAAGGGAGCGGGAGGAGAGGTGAGCAGTTCTTC
TRBJ2-5	.	TRBV23-1	CASSRGTQYF	TGCGCCAGCAGTAGAGGGACCCAGTACTTC
TRBJ2-1	.	TRBV15	CATSRDLSLYNEQFF	TGTGCCACCAGCAGAGATTTAAGCCTCTACAATGAGCAGTTCTTC
TRBJ2-1	.	TRBV9	CASSVTGWGNEQFF	TGTGCCAGCAGCGTCACAGGGTGGGGTAATGAGCAGTTCTTC
TRBJ2-7	TRBD1	TRBV7-6	CASSLTGQGYEQYF	TGTGCCAGCAGCTTAACGGGACAGGGTTACGAGCAGTACTTC
TRBJ2-7	TRBD1	TRBV7-9	CASSNRDSYEQYF	TGTGCCAGCAGCAACCGGGACAGCTACGAGCAGTACTTC
TRBJ2-3	.	TRBV10-3	CAISGMDSGTDTQYF	TGTGCCATCAGTGGGATGGACAGCGGAACAGATACGCAGTATTTT